The 26 T cell receptor beta chains below come from one sample, sequenced in a study of OX40 agonist ivuxolimab in advanced cancers. The data were produced by immunoSEQ multiplex PCR, yet TCRdb's version contains in-frame clones alone and is incomplete. The sample has tens of thousands of clones, around 86% seen once. The sample consisted of CD4+ or CD8+ T cells sorted from blood, taken in a trial of the OX40 agonist ivuxolimab. The receptors here all came from an adult with an advanced solid tumor such as melanoma, head and neck, liver or kidney cancer.

The V and J genes are TRBV7-2 and TRBJ1-2; D may be TRBD1 (5 bases). CDR1 is SGHTA and CDR2 is FQGNSA in the germline V gene. V was cut by 5 bases and J by 2 bases, with 6 bases left in between. The CDR3 runs 12 residues. The CDR3 spells CASSRQNYGYTF. The DNA of the CDR3 is TGTGCCAGCAGCAGACAGAACTATGGCTACACCTTC.

The chain uses TRBV18 and TRBJ2-7; TRBD1 aligns across 7 bases. The V and J ends lost 2 bases and 5 bases, in that order; junction bases with no gene match: 3. The CDR3 runs 13 residues. Germline V lookup: CDR1 KGHSH, CDR2 LQKENI. CDR3: CASSPSRGNEQYF. The DNA for the CDR3 is TGTGCCAGCTCACCATCCAGGGGGAACGAGCAGTACTTC.

The chain is built from TRBV19 and TRBJ1-1; 8 nucleotides line up with TRBD1. V gave up 6 bases and J gave up 5 bases; unmatched junction bases: 11. CDR1 and CDR2 from the germline V gene are LNHDA and SQIVND (reference sequence). The CDR3 consists of 15 residues. The CDR3 DNA follows: TGTGCCAGTAGAGGAGCAGGGGGCGTTGTGACTGAAGCTTTCTTT. Residues: CASRGAGGVVTEAFF.

The genes are TRBV20-1 and TRBJ2-1; TRBD2 aligns across 7 bases. The CDR3 contains 11 residues. V lost 5 bases and J lost 9; bases outside the gene matches: 4. CDR1 and CDR2 (germline): DFQATT, SNEGSKA (reference sequence). The CDR3 region has the DNA TGCAGTGCTGGATTAGCGGGTGAGCAGTTCTTC. Translation gives CSAGLAGEQFF.

This clone has just one count. The genes are TRBV5-1 and TRBJ2-3; TRBD2 matches at 11 bases. Germline CDR1 and CDR2: SGHRS and YFSETQ. The CDR3 is 17 residues long. V lost 0 bases, J lost 2 bases, and 5 bases stayed unmatched. CDR3: CASSLAGTSGSTDTQYF. Written as DNA, the CDR3 is TGCGCCAGCAGCTTGGCCGGGACTAGCGGTTCCACAGATACGCAGTATTTT.

The J gene is TRBJ1-4, the V gene TRBV13; a possible D gene is TRBD1 (5 bases). Per the germline V gene, CDR1 is PRHDT and CDR2 is FYEKMQ (reference sequence). The CDR3 length is 15 residues. V lost 1 base to trimming and J lost 8 bases, with 14 bases between them. For the CDR3, the DNA is TGTGCCAGCAGCTTAGCCCGTCAGGGAGACGAAAAACTGTTTTTT. This translates into CASSLARQGDEKLFF.

This rearrangement joins TRBV10-3 to TRBJ1-5; 7 bases match TRBD1. Losses at the gene ends were 3 bases for V and 0 bases for J; bases not matched to a gene: 14. Germline values: CDR1 ENHRY, CDR2 SYGVKD. The CDR3 length is 19 residues. DNA of the CDR3: TGTGCCATCAGTGATGCCGGGACAGTGGGAGGGAATAGCAATCAGCCCCAGCATTTT. It yields the protein CAISDAGTVGGNSNQPQHF.

This clone was observed once. The chain links TRBV7-2 to TRBJ2-3, with a weak D call TRBD2 (6 bases). The V end lost 1 base, the J end lost 1 base, and 12 bases lay between the germline ends. The CDR3 is 16 residues long. Looked up from germline, CDR1 is SGHTA and CDR2 is FQGNSA. The CDR3 sequence is CASSLVDGRGTDTQYF. The DNA for the CDR3 is TGTGCCAGCAGCTTAGTGGACGGGAGAGGCACAGATACGCAGTATTTT.

This clone was counted a single time. CDR3 DNA: TGCGCCAGCAGCTACCTAATCTCTGGGGCCAACGTCCTGACTTTC. Amino acids: CASSYLISGANVLTF. V and J are TRBV5-1 and TRBJ2-6; D gene uncertain. V was clipped by 3 bases and J by 0 bases, with 7 bases between them. The CDR3 loop spans 15 amino acids. Germline V CDR1 and CDR2: SGHRS, YFSETQ.

The chain has TRBV6-4 and TRBJ1-5, with no clear D. V dropped 7 bases and J dropped 0 bases, with 22 bases sitting between them. The germline gives CDR1 MRHNA, CDR2 SNTAGT. The CDR3 is made up of 18 amino acids. CDR3 DNA: TGTGCCAGCACCCATACCGAGGACGGGCGGAATAGCAATCAGCCCCAGCATTTT. Protein product: CASTHTEDGRNSNQPQHF.

The chain joins TRBV28 to TRBJ2-2; 10 bases align to TRBD1. Germline V lookup: CDR1 MDHEN, CDR2 SYDVKM. The CDR3 loop spans 17 amino acids. V lost 1 base to trimming and J lost 7 bases; unmatched junction nucleotides: 9. CDR3 protein: CASSLYLGQGEGGELFF. The CDR3 coding sequence is TGTGCCAGCAGTTTATACCTCGGACAGGGGGAAGGCGGGGAGCTGTTTTTT.

CDR3 region: CASSLELAHEQFF. The CDR3 region has the DNA TGTGCCAGCAGCTTAGAATTGGCCCATGAGCAGTTCTTC. The chain links TRBV7-2 to TRBJ2-1; D ambiguous. CDR1 is SGHTA, CDR2 FQGNSA, per germline. V lost 1 base, J lost 8 bases, and 9 bases lay in between. The CDR3 is 13 residues long.

The rearrangement joins TRBV4-1 to TRBJ2-3, with 10 bases that match TRBD2. Trimming at V came to 3 bases and at J to 7 bases, leaving 19 bases not matched to a gene. This CDR3 spans 19 amino acids. Germline CDR1 is MGHRA and CDR2 is YSYEKL. The CDR3 spells CASSHAIMESGGARNTQYF. CDR3 nucleotide sequence: TGCGCCAGCAGCCACGCCATCATGGAGAGCGGGGGGGCCCGAAATACGCAGTATTTT.

The rearrangement uses TRBV7-2 and TRBJ2-5, with a tentative D call TRBD1 (6 bases). The V gene's germline CDR1 is SGHTA and CDR2 FQGNSA. CDR3 size: 15 residues. The V end was cut by 4 bases, the J end by 5 bases, with 17 bases between. In DNA, the CDR3 is TGTGCCAGCAGCTACGGGACACTTAGACAGGAGACCCAGTACTTC. Its protein product is CASSYGTLRQETQYF.

This clone has a handful of counts. V gene TRBV7-9 combines with J gene TRBJ2-7, with D unclear. V was cut by 0 bases and J by 3 bases, with 9 bases left in between. Germline loops: CDR1 SEHNR, CDR2 FQNEAQ (reference sequence). This CDR3 spans 14 amino acids. CDR3 protein: CASSLAGVLYEQYF. DNA for the CDR3: TGTGCCAGCAGCTTAGCTGGAGTCCTCTACGAGCAGTACTTC.

The chain is built from TRBV7-2 and TRBJ2-7; TRBD2 might be the D (5 bases). V was cut by 1 base and J by 7 bases, with 14 bases left in between. This CDR3 region has 14 residues. Germline CDR1 is SGHTA and CDR2 is FQGNSA. The CDR3 reads CASSLVGDPGEQYF. Written as DNA, the CDR3 is TGTGCCAGCAGCTTAGTCGGTGACCCGGGAGAGCAGTACTTC.

The chain carries TRBV15 and TRBJ2-2, with D perhaps matching TRBD1 (6 bases). From germline, CDR1 is LNHNV and CDR2 YYDKDF (reference sequence). With 4 bases removed from V and 3 bases from J, the gap between germline ends came to 9 bases. The CDR3 length is 14 residues. Here the CDR3 reads CATSKAGDTGELFF. Here the CDR3 DNA reads TGTGCCACCAGCAAGGCAGGGGACACCGGGGAGCTGTTTTTT. Combining the CDR3 with reference TRBV15 and TRBJ2-2 gives the whole variable domain DAMVIQNPRYQVTQFGKPVTLSCSQTLNHNVMYWYQQKSSQAPKLLFHYYDKDFNNEADTPDNFQSRRPNTSFCFLDIRSPGLGDTAMYLCATSKAGDTGELFFGEGSRLTVL.

Details on this clone: One end of the junction does not line up with germline, which may come from a read error. This rearrangement joins TRBV6-5 to TRBJ2-1; 12 bases are shared with TRBD2. The germline V gene has CDR1 MNHEY and CDR2 SVGAGI. The CDR3 length is 12 residues. Written as DNA, the CDR3 is TGTGCCAGCACGCCTTCTAGCGGGAGGGCCCTCTTC. Encoded protein: CASTPSSGRALF.

This chain joins TRBV4-3 and TRBJ1-3; the D gene is possibly TRBD1 (6 bases). Germline V lookup: CDR1 LGHNA, CDR2 YSLEER. Trimming took 3 bases from V and 0 from J, leaving 9 bases between them. This CDR3 comprises 15 residues. CDR3 coding DNA: TGCGCCAGCAGCCAGGACAGAAACTCTGGAAACACCATATATTTT. It translates to CASSQDRNSGNTIYF.

This clone was picked up one time. The rearrangement uses TRBV30 and TRBJ1-5; a possible D gene is TRBD1 (6 bases). Trimming pared 5 bases from V and 7 bases from J, leaving 24 bases between. Per the germline V gene, CDR1 is GTSNPN and CDR2 is SVGIG (reference sequence). The CDR3 length is 16 residues. The CDR3 reads CAWSKEGRGRGQPQHF. For the CDR3, the DNA is TGTGCCTGGTCTAAGGAGGGCAGGGGTAGGGGACAGCCCCAGCATTTT.

The chain employs TRBV6-5 and TRBJ2-5; the D is unclear. The V end was cut by 0 bases, the J end by 2 bases, with 7 bases between. Looked up from germline, CDR1 is MNHEY and CDR2 is SVGAGI. This CDR3 contains 14 residues. The DNA for the CDR3 is TGTGCCAGCAGTTACTCGGAACTTCAAGAGACCCAGTACTTC. Translating it yields CASSYSELQETQYF.

This clone was observed once. The rearrangement links TRBV19 to TRBJ2-1, with TRBD2 matching over 8 bases. Germline-derived CDR1 and CDR2 are LNHDA and SQIVND (reference sequence). The CDR3 extends over 13 amino acids. Trimming at V came to 3 bases and at J to 9 bases, leaving 4 bases not matched to a gene. CDR3 in amino acids: CASSITGGGEQFF. The CDR3 nucleotides are TGTGCCAGTAGTATTACGGGAGGGGGTGAGCAGTTCTTC.

The chain recombines TRBV2 with TRBJ2-1; perhaps D is TRBD1 or TRBD2 (6 bases each). V gave up 5 bases and J gave up 8 bases, with 16 bases separating them. The CDR3 is made up of 14 amino acids. Germline V gene lookup returns CDR1 SNHLY and CDR2 FYNNEI. The CDR3 reads CASSLQGRGDEQFF. In DNA, the CDR3 is TGTGCCAGCAGTTTGCAGGGTAGGGGGGATGAGCAGTTCTTC.

The chain has TRBV19 and TRBJ1-2; D remains ambiguous. The V end lost 4 bases, the J end lost 1 base, and 7 bases lay between the germline ends. Germline V gene data show CDR1 as LNHDA and CDR2 as SQIVND (reference sequence). The CDR3 is 13 amino acids. CDR3 bases: TGTGCCAGTAGTAGAGGCAGTAACTATGGCTACACCTTC. Its translation is CASSRGSNYGYTF.

This clone has only one observation. V usage is TRBV5-1 and J usage is TRBJ1-2, with TRBD1 matching over 7 bases. V lost 3 bases, J lost 6 bases, and 8 bases stayed unmatched. The V gene's germline CDR1 is SGHRS and CDR2 YFSETQ. CDR3 size: 14 residues. The DNA for the CDR3 is TGCGCCAGCAGCTCCCAAGGGGGCTCGGATGGCTACACCTTC. It codes for CASSSQGGSDGYTF.

V and J are TRBV5-6 and TRBJ2-6; the D is unclear. Germline CDR1 SGHDT, CDR2 YYEEEE. Trimming took off 4 bases at V and 2 bases at J, with 16 bases between the two ends. The CDR3 contains 17 residues. The DNA of the CDR3 is TGTGCCAGCAGCCCTATGGGCATCTCTGCTGGGGCCAACGTCCTGACTTTC. Its protein is CASSPMGISAGANVLTF.